This entry concerns a single T cell receptor (beta chain). Antigen unknown. The sample is drawn from a study of T cell responses to AZD1222 COVID-19 vaccine. Pooling covered second doses at about 4 or about 12 weeks. Whole-study results and caveats: Among those given AZD1222, only five to seven were seropositive at baseline. Clonal diversity was possibly underestimated; the donors were predominantly white British and more often female. Only after the peak T cell response were repertoires sampled.

Measured with immunoSEQ multiplex PCR; TCRdb has only the in-frame clones, and not every one. The sample consists of roughly 140,000 clones, over 70% of them appearing once. This sequence was found in an adult who received the AZD1222 COVID-19 vaccine. The sequences come from peripheral blood, collected 28 days after the second AZD1222 dose.

CDR3 coding DNA: TGTGCCAGCAGCTCTTTAGCGGGAGGAGAGCAGTTCTTC. Protein: CASSSLAGGEQFF. This chain links TRBV7-2 with TRBJ2-1, with TRBD2 identical over 10 bases. The CDR3 sequence is 13 residues long. Germline loops: CDR1 SGHTA, CDR2 FQGNSA. J lost 10 bases, V lost 4 bases, and 4 bases had no gene match.